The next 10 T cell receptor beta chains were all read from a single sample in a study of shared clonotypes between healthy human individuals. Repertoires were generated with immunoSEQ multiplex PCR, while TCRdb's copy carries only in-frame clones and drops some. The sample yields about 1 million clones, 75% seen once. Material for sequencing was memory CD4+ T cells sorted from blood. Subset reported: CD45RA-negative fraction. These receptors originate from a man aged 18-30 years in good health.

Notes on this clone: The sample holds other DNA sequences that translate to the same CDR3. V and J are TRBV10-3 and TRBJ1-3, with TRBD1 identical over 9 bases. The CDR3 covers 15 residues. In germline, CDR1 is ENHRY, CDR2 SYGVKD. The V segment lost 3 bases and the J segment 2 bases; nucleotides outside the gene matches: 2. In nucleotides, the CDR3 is TGTGCCATCAGTGACCGACAGGGGGCTGGAAACACCATATATTTT. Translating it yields CAISDRQGAGNTIYF.

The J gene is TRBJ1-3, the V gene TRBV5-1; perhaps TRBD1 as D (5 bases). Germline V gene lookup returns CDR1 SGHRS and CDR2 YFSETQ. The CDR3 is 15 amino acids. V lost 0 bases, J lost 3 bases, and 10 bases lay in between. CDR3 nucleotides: TGCGCCAGCAGCTTGGAGTGGGGGTTTGGAAACACCATATATTTT. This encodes CASSLEWGFGNTIYF.

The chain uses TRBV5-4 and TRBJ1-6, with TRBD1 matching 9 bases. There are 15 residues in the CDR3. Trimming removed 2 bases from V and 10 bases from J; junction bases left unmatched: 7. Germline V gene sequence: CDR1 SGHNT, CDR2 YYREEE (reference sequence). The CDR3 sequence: CASSFETGGNSPLHF. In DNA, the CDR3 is TGTGCCAGCAGCTTCGAGACAGGGGGTAACTCACCCCTCCACTTT.

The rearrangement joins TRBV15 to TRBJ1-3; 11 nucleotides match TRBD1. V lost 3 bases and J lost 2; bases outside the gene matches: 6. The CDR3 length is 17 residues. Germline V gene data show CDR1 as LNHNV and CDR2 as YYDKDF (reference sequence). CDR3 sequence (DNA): TGTGCCACCAGCAGGAAAGGACAGGGGGCAACTGGAAACACCATATATTTT. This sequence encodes CATSRKGQGATGNTIYF.

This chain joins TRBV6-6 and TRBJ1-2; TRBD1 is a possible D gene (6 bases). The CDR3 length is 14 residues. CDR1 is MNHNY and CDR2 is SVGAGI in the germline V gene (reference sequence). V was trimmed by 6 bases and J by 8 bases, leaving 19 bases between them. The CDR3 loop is CASSQRTVPMGYTF. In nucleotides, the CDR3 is TGTGCCAGCAGCCAGCGGACAGTCCCAATGGGCTACACCTTC.

The CDR3 sequence: CASSIGQGAETQYF. CDR3 nucleotide sequence: TGTGCCAGCAGCATTGGACAGGGGGCGGAGACCCAGTACTTC. The chain couples TRBV7-9 to TRBJ2-5; TRBD1 agrees at 11 bases. Looked up from germline, CDR1 is SEHNR and CDR2 is FQNEAQ (reference sequence). The CDR3 consists of 14 residues. After removal of 5 bases from V and 5 bases from J, the junction contained 4 bases not matched to a gene.

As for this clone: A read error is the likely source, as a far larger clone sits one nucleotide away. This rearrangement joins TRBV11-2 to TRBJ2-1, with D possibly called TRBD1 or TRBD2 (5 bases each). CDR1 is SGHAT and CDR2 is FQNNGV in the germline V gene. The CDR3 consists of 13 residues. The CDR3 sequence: CAGSLAGTPKQFF. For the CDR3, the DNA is TGTGCCGGCAGCTTAGCCGGGACCCCAAAACAGTTCTTC.

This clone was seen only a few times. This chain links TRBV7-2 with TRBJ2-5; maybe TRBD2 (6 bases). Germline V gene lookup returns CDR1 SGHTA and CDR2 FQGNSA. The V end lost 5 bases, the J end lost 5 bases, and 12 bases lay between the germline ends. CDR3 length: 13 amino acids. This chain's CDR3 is CASSPGLKETQYF. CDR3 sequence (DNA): TGTGCCAGCAGCCCGGGACTTAAGGAGACCCAGTACTTC.

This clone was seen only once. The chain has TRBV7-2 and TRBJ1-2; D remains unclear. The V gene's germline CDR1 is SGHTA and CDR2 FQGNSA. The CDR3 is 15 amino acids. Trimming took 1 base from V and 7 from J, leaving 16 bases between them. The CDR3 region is CASSLDPAAGSGYTF. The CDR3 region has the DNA TGTGCCAGCAGCTTAGACCCCGCAGCGGGGAGTGGCTACACCTTC.

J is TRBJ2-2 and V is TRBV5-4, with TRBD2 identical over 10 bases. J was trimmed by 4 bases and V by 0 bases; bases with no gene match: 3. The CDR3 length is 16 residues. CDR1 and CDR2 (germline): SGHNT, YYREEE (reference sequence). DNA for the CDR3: TGTGCCAGCAGCTTGGGAGCGGGGGGGACCACCGGGGAGCTGTTTTTT. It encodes CASSLGAGGTTGELFF.